The rows below give T cell receptor beta chains drawn from one sample of a study of cytotoxic CD8 clonotypes in ibrutinib-treated CLL. The table came from immunoSEQ multiplex PCR; TCRdb's copy has only in-frame clones and leaves some out. The repertoire holds roughly 180,000 clones, with approximately 80% as singletons. The sequencing used PBMCs, collected after 24 months of ibrutinib treatment. The receptors were gathered from a human donor with chronic lymphocytic leukemia. Each CDR3 is given with its conserved first and last residue. The D gene is left open where the match is weak. Clone sizes are given selectively: once, few, many, or a class where the clone is expanded.

14,TRBJ1-1,TRBD1,few,TRBV6-6,CASSYDRANTEAFF,TGTGCCAGCAGTTACGACAGGGCGAACACTGAAGCTTTCTTT
14,TRBJ2-7,.,.,TRBV7-9,CASSLRPAVYEQYF,TGTGCCAGCAGCTTACGCCCGGCAGTCTACGAGCAGTACTTC
16,TRBJ2-7,TRBD2,.,TRBV11-2,CASSLVERETMGEQYF,TGTGCCAGCAGCTTAGTTGAGCGGGAGACGATGGGCGAGCAGTACTTC
16,TRBJ1-6,.,.,TRBV28,CASSPPRAHYNSPLHF,TGTGCCAGCAGTCCGCCCAGGGCCCATTATAATTCACCCCTCCACTTT
13,TRBJ1-2,.,.,TRBV11-2,CASSQRGSYGYTF,TGTGCCAGCAGCCAACGGGGCAGCTATGGCTACACCTTC
16,TRBJ1-2,TRBD1,few,TRBV12-5,CASGLVRQGADYGYTF,TGTGCTAGTGGTTTGGTACGGCAGGGGGCGGACTATGGCTACACCTTC
14,TRBJ2-3,TRBD2,.,TRBV27,CASSWGGGTDTQYF,TGTGCCAGCAGTTGGGGGGGAGGCACAGATACGCAGTATTTT
13,TRBJ2-6,.,.,TRBV5-1,CASSVLPANVLTF,TGCGCCAGCAGCGTACTCCCGGCCAACGTCCTGACTTTC
17,TRBJ1-2,.,.,TRBV12-5,CASGLALTGLVNYGYTF,TGTGCTAGTGGTTTGGCGCTGACAGGCCTAGTTAACTATGGCTACACCTTC
14,TRBJ2-7,.,.,TRBV6-1,CASRDWGVPYEQYF,TGTGCCAGCAGGGATTGGGGGGTTCCCTACGAGCAGTACTTC
17,TRBJ1-5,.,few,TRBV4-1,CASSQKYGRTGNQPQHF,TGCGCCAGCAGCCAGAAGTATGGGAGAACTGGCAATCAGCCCCAGCATTTT
15,TRBJ1-5,.,.,TRBV18,CASSPPGSSAQPQHF,TGTGCCAGCTCACCACCGGGGAGCTCGGCTCAGCCCCAGCATTTT
12,TRBJ1-1,.,.,TRBV5-5,CASSLVLGGAFF,TGTGCCAGCAGCTTGGTTCTCGGCGGAGCTTTCTTT
13,TRBJ2-7,.,.,TRBV10-1,CASSENGIYEQYF,TGCGCCAGCAGTGAGAACGGGATCTACGAGCAGTACTTC
16,TRBJ1-3,TRBD1,few,TRBV18,CASSPGQGQGGNTIYF,TGTGCCAGCTCACCGGGACAGGGGCAAGGAGGAAACACCATATATTTT
15,TRBJ1-3,.,once,TRBV9,CASRREGSGGNTIYF,TGTGCCAGCAGGAGGGAGGGGAGTGGTGGAAACACCATATATTTT
13,TRBJ1-1,.,.,TRBV30,CAWSASGLGEAFF,TGTGCCTGGAGTGCCTCGGGGTTGGGTGAAGCTTTCTTT
15,TRBJ1-2,.,.,TRBV9,CASSVDAGEGYGYTF,TGTGCCAGCAGCGTAGATGCGGGGGAGGGCTATGGCTACACCTTC
15,TRBJ1-3,.,.,TRBV30,CAWSVLRASGNTIYF,TGTGCCTGGAGTGTACTAAGGGCGTCTGGAAACACCATATATTTT
13,TRBJ1-1,TRBD1,.,TRBV7-8,CASSLVPTGGAFF,TGTGCCAGCAGCTTAGTACCGACAGGGGGAGCTTTCTTT
14,TRBJ1-1,.,.,TRBV5-4,CASSLGWGDPEAFF,TGTGCCAGCAGCTTGGGGTGGGGAGACCCTGAAGCTTTCTTT
14,TRBJ2-1,TRBD2,.,TRBV5-8,CASSLRTSGNEQFF,TGTGCCAGCAGCCTAAGGACTAGCGGAAATGAGCAGTTCTTC
12,TRBJ2-7,.,.,TRBV30,CAWSVGPYEQYF,TGTGCCTGGAGTGTAGGACCCTACGAGCAGTACTTC
15,TRBJ2-7,TRBD1,.,TRBV7-9,CASMLTGEGSYEQYF,TGTGCCAGCATGCTTACAGGGGAAGGCTCCTACGAGCAGTACTTC
12,TRBJ1-1,.,.,TRBV7-3,CASSSSGTEAFF,TGTGCCAGCAGCTCCTCAGGTACTGAAGCTTTCTTT
16,TRBJ2-1,.,.,TRBV7-8,CASSPSWGLANNEQFF,TGTGCCAGCAGCCCGTCGTGGGGGCTAGCCAACAATGAGCAGTTCTTC
13,TRBJ1-6,.,.,TRBV29-1,CSVEESRNSPLHF,TGCAGCGTTGAGGAGTCACGTAATTCACCCCTCCACTTT
13,TRBJ1-5,.,.,TRBV30,CAWSVGGLQPQHF,TGTGCCTGGAGTGTCGGGGGGCTGCAGCCCCAGCATTTT
13,TRBJ1-4,.,once,TRBV6-1,CASSLDTGRKLFF,TGTGCCAGCAGCCTGGACACCGGAAGAAAACTGTTTTTT
11,TRBJ2-5,.,.,TRBV20-1,CSAKNPQTQYF,TGCAGTGCTAAGAACCCGCAGACCCAGTACTTC
15,TRBJ2-7,.,.,TRBV28,CASSFRVVGAYEQYF,TGTGCCAGCAGTTTTAGAGTGGTGGGAGCCTACGAGCAGTACTTC
17,TRBJ1-3,.,once,TRBV9,CASSPRGIGSSGNTIYF,TGTGCCAGCAGCCCGAGGGGGATTGGGAGCTCTGGAAACACCATATATTTT
15,TRBJ1-5,.,few,TRBV28,CASSPGGGGNQPQHF,TGTGCCAGCAGCCCGGGAGGGGGTGGCAATCAGCCCCAGCATTTT
14,TRBJ1-3,.,once,TRBV5-4,CASSLKVPGNTIYF,TGTGCCAGCAGCTTGAAGGTACCTGGAAACACCATATATTTT
13,TRBJ1-1,.,few,TRBV7-7,CASSQGQNTEAFF,TGTGCTAGCAGCCAAGGACAGAACACTGAAGCTTTCTTT
16,TRBJ1-1,.,.,TRBV29-1,CSASRWGPLVVAEAFF,TGCAGCGCATCAAGGTGGGGGCCCCTGGTTGTAGCTGAAGCTTTCTTT
13,TRBJ2-1,TRBD2,once,TRBV5-1,CASGGDSNNEQFF,TGCGCCAGCGGGGGGGACTCCAACAATGAGCAGTTCTTC
16,TRBJ1-1,.,.,TRBV5-1,CASSSGSTGMNTEAFF,TGCGCCAGCAGCTCCGGATCGACAGGTATGAACACTGAAGCTTTCTTT
15,TRBJ2-7,.,.,TRBV2,CASSESGRRAYEQYF,TGTGCCAGCAGTGAGTCGGGACGAAGAGCCTACGAGCAGTACTTC
12,TRBJ1-2,.,.,TRBV6-5,CASSRGNYGYTF,TGTGCCAGCAGCAGGGGTAACTATGGCTACACCTTC
16,TRBJ2-3,TRBD2,.,TRBV5-1,CASSLTSGGNSDTQYF,TGCGCCAGCAGCTTGACCAGCGGGGGTAACTCAGATACGCAGTATTTT